This TCR beta chain was sequenced during a study of early T cells in non-severe SARS-CoV-2 infection. The wider study: Sequenced bulk RNA came from whole blood that was unsorted, and chains were unpaired. Study-wide results and caveats: Sequences matched to VDJdb favored anti-spike CD8 responses, while private and CD4 specificities were missed.

The CDR3 is 14 residues long. Germline values: CDR1 SGHNT, CDR2 YENEEA. Unmatched junction bases numbered 6, after V lost 6 bases and J lost 7 bases. This clonotype was counted between two and nine times. Its antigen is unidentified. Attachment of unique molecular identifiers was made to individual cDNA molecules. TCRdb recomputed calls from the 5' RACE reads with MiXCR, one row per CDR3 protein. The profile shows around 53,000 distinct CDR3 sequences, more than 10% of them singletons. This sample comprised whole blood, obtained at baseline. The TCR comes from an adult who was a healthcare worker with PCR-confirmed SARS-CoV-2 infection or an uninfected control (not recorded which). The V call is TRBV11-3, the J call TRBJ2-1; 10 bases are a match to TRBD2. The CDR3 bases are TGTGCCAGCAGTCTAGCGGGAGAGTGGAATGAGCAGTTCTTC. Protein: CASSLAGEWNEQFF.